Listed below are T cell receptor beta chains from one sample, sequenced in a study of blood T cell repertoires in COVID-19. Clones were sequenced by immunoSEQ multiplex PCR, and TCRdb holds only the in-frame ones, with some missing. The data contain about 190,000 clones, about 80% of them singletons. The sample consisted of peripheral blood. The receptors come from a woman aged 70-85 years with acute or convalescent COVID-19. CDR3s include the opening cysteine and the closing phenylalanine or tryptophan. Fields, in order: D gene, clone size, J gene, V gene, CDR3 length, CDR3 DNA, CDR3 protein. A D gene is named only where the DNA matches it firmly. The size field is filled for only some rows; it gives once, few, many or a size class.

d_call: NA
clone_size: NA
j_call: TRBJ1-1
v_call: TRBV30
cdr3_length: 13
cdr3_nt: TGTGCCTGGAGTGTACGTGGACTGGCTGAAGCTTTCTTT
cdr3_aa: CAWSVRGLAEAFF

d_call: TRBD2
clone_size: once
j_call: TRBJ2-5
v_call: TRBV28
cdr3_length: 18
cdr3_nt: TGTGCCAGCAGATGGACTAGCGGGAGGACCTTGTACCAAGAGACCCAGTACTTC
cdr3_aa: CASRWTSGRTLYQETQYF

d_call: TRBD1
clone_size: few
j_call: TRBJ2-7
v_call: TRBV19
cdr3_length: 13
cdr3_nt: TGTGCCAGTAGGGGACAGGGGGAATACGAGCAGTACTTC
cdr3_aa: CASRGQGEYEQYF

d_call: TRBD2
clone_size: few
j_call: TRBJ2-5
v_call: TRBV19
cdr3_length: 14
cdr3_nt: TGTGCCAGTTCCCAGGCAGCGGGAGTGGAGACCCAGTACTTC
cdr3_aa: CASSQAAGVETQYF

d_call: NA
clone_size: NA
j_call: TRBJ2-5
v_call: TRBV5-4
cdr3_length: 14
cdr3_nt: TGTGCCAGCAGCTTGGAAGCAGCGGGAGAGACCCAGTACTTC
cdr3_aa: CASSLEAAGETQYF

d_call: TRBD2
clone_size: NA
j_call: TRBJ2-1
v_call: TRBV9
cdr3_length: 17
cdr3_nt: TGTGCCAGCAGCGGGGGACTAGCGGGAGACTCCTACAATGAGCAGTTCTTC
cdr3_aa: CASSGGLAGDSYNEQFF

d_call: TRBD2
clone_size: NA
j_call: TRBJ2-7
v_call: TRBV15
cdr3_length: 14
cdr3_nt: TGTGCCACCAGCACTGGGACTACCGGAAGCGAGCAGTACTTC
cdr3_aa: CATSTGTTGSEQYF

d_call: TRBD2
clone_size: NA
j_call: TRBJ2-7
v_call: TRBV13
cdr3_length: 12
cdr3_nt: TGTGCCAGCAGCTTAGGAGCGGGAGAGCAGTACTTC
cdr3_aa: CASSLGAGEQYF

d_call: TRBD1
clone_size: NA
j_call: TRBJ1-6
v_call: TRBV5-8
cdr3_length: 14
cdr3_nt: TGTGCCAGCAGCTTGGGGGGACAGTGGTCACCCCTCCACTTT
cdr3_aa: CASSLGGQWSPLHF

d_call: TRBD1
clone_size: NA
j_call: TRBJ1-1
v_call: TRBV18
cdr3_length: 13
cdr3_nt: TGTGCCAGCTCTCCAGACAGGGCCACTGAAGCTTTCTTT
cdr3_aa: CASSPDRATEAFF

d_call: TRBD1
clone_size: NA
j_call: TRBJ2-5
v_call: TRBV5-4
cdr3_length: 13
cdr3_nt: TGTGCCAGCAGCCGGGACAGCCAAGAGACCCAGTACTTC
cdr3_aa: CASSRDSQETQYF

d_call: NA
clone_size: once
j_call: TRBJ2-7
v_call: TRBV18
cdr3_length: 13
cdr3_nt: TGTGCCAGCGCAGCGGGTCGAACCAGCGAGCAGTACTTC
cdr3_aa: CASAAGRTSEQYF

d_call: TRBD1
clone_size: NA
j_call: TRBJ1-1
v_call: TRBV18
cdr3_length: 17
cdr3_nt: TGTGCCAGCTCACCACTTGAGCTAGGGACAGGGAGTCCTGAAGCTTTCTTT
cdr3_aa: CASSPLELGTGSPEAFF

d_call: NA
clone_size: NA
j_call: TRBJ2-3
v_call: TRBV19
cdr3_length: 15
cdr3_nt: TGTGCCAGTAGTCCAGGACATACTAGCACAGATACGCAGTATTTT
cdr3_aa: CASSPGHTSTDTQYF

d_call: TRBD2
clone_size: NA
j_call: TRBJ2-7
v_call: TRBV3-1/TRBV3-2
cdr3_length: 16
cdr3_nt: TGTGCCAGCAGCCAAGAGTGGGGGACTAGCCTATACGAGCAGTACTTC
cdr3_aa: CASSQEWGTSLYEQYF

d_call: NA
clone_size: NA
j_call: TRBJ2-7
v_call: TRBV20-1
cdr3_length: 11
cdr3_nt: TGCAGTGGCGGGGACGCCTACGAGCAGTACTTC
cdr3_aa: CSGGDAYEQYF

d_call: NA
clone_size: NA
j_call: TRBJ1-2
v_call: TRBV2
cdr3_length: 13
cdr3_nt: TGTGCCAGCAGTGAACGGGAATCGGATGGCTACACCTTC
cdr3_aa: CASSERESDGYTF

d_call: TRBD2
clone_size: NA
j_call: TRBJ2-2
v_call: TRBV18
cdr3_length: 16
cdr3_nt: TGTGCCAGCTCACAACGAGCGGGGGCGAACACCGGGGAGCTGTTTTTT
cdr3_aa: CASSQRAGANTGELFF

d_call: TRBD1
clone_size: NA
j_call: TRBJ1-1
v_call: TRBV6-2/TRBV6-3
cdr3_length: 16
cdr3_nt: TGTGCCAGCAGCAACCGACAGGGGGTTGGCTTGGCTGAAGCTTTCTTT
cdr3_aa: CASSNRQGVGLAEAFF

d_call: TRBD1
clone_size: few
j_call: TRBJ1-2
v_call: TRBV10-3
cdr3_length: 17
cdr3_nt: TGTGCCATCAGTGAGACAACCCGGGACAGGGGGCGACTCGGCTACACCTTC
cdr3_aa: CAISETTRDRGRLGYTF

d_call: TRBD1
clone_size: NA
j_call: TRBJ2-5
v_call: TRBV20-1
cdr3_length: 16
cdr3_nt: TGCAGTGCCAGTGACAGGGCCAGAAATTTCGAAGAGACCCAGTACTTC
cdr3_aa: CSASDRARNFEETQYF

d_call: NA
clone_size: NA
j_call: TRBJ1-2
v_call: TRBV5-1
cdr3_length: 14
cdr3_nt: TGCGCCAGCAGCTTGGCCGACGGAGGGTATGGCTACACCTTC
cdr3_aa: CASSLADGGYGYTF

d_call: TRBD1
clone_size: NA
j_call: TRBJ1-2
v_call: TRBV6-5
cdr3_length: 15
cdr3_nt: TGTGCCAGCACCCCCTCAACAGGGGGGTACTATGGCTACACCTTC
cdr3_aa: CASTPSTGGYYGYTF

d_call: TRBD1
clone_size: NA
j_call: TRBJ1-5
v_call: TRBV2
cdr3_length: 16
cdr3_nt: TGTGCCAGCAGTGACGGGCTCAGGGGGCGCAATCAGCCCCAGCATTTT
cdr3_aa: CASSDGLRGRNQPQHF

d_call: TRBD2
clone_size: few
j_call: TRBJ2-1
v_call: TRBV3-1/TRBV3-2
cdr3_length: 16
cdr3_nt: TGTGCCAGCACGTCCGATAGCGGGAGTTCCTACAATGAGCAGTTCTTC
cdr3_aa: CASTSDSGSSYNEQFF

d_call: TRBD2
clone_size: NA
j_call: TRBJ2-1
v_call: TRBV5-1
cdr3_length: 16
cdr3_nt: TGCGCCAGCAGCTTAGCGGGAGGAGGGTCCTACAATGAGCAGTTCTTC
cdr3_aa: CASSLAGGGSYNEQFF

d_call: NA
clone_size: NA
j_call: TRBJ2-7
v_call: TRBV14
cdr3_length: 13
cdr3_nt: TGTGCCAGCAGCCAAGATCCTTTCTACGAGCAGTACTTC
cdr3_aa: CASSQDPFYEQYF

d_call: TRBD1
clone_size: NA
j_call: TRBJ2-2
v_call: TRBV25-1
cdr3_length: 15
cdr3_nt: TGTGCCAGCAGGGAACGGACAGGGAACACCGGGGAGCTGTTTTTT
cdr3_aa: CASRERTGNTGELFF

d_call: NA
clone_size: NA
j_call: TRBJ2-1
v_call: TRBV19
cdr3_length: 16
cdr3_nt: TGTGCCAGTAGTATATCTTCAGGTGCGTACTGGAATGAGCAGTTCTTC
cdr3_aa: CASSISSGAYWNEQFF

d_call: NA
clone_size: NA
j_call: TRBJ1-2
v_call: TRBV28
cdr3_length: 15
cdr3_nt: TGTGCCAGCAGTTCGACAAGGTCTCCCGGCTATGGCTACACCTTC
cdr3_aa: CASSSTRSPGYGYTF

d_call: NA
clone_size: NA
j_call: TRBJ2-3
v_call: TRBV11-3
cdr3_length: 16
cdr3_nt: TGTGCCAGCAGCAAACAGGGTGGCGTACGGACAGATACGCAGTATTTT
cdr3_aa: CASSKQGGVRTDTQYF

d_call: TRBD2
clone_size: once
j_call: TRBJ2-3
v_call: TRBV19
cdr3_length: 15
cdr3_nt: TGTGCCAGTAGCCCTAGCGGGAGGGCTGGGGGTACGCAGTATTTT
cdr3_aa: CASSPSGRAGGTQYF

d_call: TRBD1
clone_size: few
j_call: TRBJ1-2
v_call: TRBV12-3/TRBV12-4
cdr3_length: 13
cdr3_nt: TGTGCCAGCAGCAAGGACAGGCGGTATGGCTACACCTTC
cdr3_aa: CASSKDRRYGYTF

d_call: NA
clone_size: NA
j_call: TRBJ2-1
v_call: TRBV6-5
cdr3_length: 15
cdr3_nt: TGTGCCAGCAGTACGGACCGGGACATTTACAATGAGCAGTTCTTC
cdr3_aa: CASSTDRDIYNEQFF

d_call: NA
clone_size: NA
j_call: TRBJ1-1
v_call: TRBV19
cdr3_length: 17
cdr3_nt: TGTGCCAGTATCCCTGCGCTGGGACAAGACTCTAACACTGAAGCTTTCTTT
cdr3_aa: CASIPALGQDSNTEAFF

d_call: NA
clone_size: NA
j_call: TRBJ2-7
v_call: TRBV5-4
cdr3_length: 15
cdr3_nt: TGTGCCAGCAGCTTGGGGCAGGGGACGGCCTACGAGCAGTACTTC
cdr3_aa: CASSLGQGTAYEQYF

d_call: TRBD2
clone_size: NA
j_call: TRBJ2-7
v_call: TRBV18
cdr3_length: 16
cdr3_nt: TGTGCCAGCTCACCACAGACTAGCGGGAGCAATCATGTGCAGTACTTC
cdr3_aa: CASSPQTSGSNHVQYF

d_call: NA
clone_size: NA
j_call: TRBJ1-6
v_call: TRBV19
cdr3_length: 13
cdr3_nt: TGTGCCAGTAGTATCGGGGGGGGTTCACCCCTCCACTTT
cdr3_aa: CASSIGGGSPLHF

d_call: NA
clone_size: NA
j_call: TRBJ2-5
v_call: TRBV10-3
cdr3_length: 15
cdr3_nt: TGTGCCATCAGTGAGGGGGCAAAACGATACGAGACCCAGTACTTC
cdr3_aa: CAISEGAKRYETQYF

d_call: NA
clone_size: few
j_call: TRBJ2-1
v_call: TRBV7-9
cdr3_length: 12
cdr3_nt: TGTGCCAGCAGTAACTATCAGCCCGAGCAGTTCTTC
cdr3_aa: CASSNYQPEQFF

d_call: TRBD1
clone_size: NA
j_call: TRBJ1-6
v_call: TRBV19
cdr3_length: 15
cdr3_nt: TGTGCCAGTAGTATCACAGGGGACTATAATTCACCCCTCCACTTT
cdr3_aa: CASSITGDYNSPLHF

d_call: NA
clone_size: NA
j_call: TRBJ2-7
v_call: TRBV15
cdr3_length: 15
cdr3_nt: TGTGCCACCAGCAGATACCCCCGGGACTCCGGGGAGCAGTACTTC
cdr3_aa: CATSRYPRDSGEQYF

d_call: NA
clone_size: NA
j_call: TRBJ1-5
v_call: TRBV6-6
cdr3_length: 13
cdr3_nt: TGTGCCAGCAGTTACGAGTATGGTCAGCCCCAGCATTTT
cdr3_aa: CASSYEYGQPQHF

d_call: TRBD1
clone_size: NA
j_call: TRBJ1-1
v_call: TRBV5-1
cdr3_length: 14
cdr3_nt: TGCGCCAGCAGCCCGACAGGGGTAATCACTGAAGCTTTCTTT
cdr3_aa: CASSPTGVITEAFF

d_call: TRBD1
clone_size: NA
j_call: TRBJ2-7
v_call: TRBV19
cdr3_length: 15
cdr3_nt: TGTGCCAGTAGTATCGGACAGGGGGCCTCCTACGAGCAGTACTTC
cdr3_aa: CASSIGQGASYEQYF